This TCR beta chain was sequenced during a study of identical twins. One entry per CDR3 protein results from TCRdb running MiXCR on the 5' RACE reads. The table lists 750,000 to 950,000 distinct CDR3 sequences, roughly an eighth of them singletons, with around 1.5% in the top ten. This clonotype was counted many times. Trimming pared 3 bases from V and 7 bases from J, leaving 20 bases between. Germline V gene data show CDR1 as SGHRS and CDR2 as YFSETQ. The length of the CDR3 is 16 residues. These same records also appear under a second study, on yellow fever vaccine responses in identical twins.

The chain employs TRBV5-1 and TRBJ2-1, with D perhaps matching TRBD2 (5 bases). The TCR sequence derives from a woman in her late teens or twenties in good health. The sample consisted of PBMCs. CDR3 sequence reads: CASSSTPQTADNEQFF. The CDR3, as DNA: TGCGCCAGCAGCTCCACCCCCCAAACAGCGGATAATGAGCAGTTCTTC. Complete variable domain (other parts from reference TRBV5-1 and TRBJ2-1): KAGVTQTPRYLIKTRGQQVTLSCSPISGHRSVSWYQQTPGQGLQFLFEYFSETQRNKGNFPGRFSGRQFSNSRSEMNVSTLELGDSALYLCASSSTPQTADNEQFFGPGTRLTVL.